This T cell receptor (beta chain) was captured in a study of blood T cells in healthy people across ages. The germline V gene encodes CDR1 MNHEY and CDR2 SVGEGT. This CDR3 has 14 amino acids. V lost 9 bases, J lost 1 base, and 13 bases lay in between. For the second PCR, which ran for roughly 7 to 11 cycles, a sample-barcoded 5' primer and a J-beta primer mix were used. Using its own MiXCR run on the 5' RACE reads, TCRdb lists one record per CDR3 protein. This table holds about 570,000 distinct CDR3 sequences, 27% found once. Sequenced sample: blood. This TCR came from a woman in her seventies in good health. V usage is TRBV6-2 or TRBV6-3 and J usage is TRBJ2-1; D might be TRBD1 or TRBD2, each matching 5 bases. The CDR3 sequence: CASARGRSYNEQFF. CDR3 nucleotides: TGTGCCAGTGCGAGGGGCCGATCCTACAATGAGCAGTTCTTC.